Listed below are T cell receptor beta chains from one sample, sequenced in a study of T-cell memory formation after mild COVID-19. TCRdb reprocessed the 5' RACE reads via MiXCR and lists one record per CDR3 protein. The sample includes approximately 88,000 distinct CDR3 sequences, 25% of them seen just once. Sequenced sample: PBMCs or a T cell subset sorted from them (not recorded which). These receptors originate from a man between 18 and 35 years old who had mild COVID-19 (a few samples of this study predate the infection). Cell type and time point are not known. Both conserved end residues are part of each CDR3. The D gene is left open where the match is weak. Clone size is given for some rows only: seen once, a few or many times, or a class if the clone is expanded.

d_gene	abundance	v_gene	j_gene	CDR3aa	CDR3nt
-	-	TRBV6-5	TRBJ1-2	CASSYGGFYGYTF	TGTGCCAGCAGTTACGGCGGTTTTTATGGCTACACCTTC
-	few	TRBV20-1	TRBJ1-5	CSTPRSLYSNQPQHF	TGCAGTACGCCTCGTTCACTTTATAGCAATCAGCCCCAGCATTTT
TRBD1	few	TRBV24-1	TRBJ2-3	CATSDDDVTGAIADTQYF	TGTGCCACCAGTGACGACGACGTCACAGGGGCCATCGCAGATACGCAGTATTTT
-	few	TRBV10-3	TRBJ2-7	CAIRRDYEQYF	TGTGCCATCAGACGGGACTACGAGCAGTACTTC
TRBD1	-	TRBV10-3	TRBJ2-1	CAISGTGGNEQFF	TGTGCCATCAGTGGGACAGGGGGGAATGAGCAGTTCTTC
-	-	TRBV7-2	TRBJ2-7	CASSLGPQGEQYF	TGTGCCAGCAGCTTAGGACCGCAGGGCGAGCAGTACTTC
-	-	TRBV27	TRBJ1-6	CASTAGRGSPLHF	TGTGCCTCCACGGCCGGGAGGGGTTCACCCCTCCACTTT
TRBD1	-	TRBV6-2/TRBV6-3	TRBJ2-5	CASRTGGRETQYF	TGTGCCAGCAGGACAGGGGGAAGAGAGACCCAGTACTTC
TRBD1	-	TRBV24-1	TRBJ1-2	CATSDPRTGEYGYTF	TGTGCCACCAGTGATCCGCGGACAGGGGAGTATGGCTACACCTTC
-	few	TRBV7-9	TRBJ1-2	CASSLPGEAGYTF	TGTGCCAGCAGCCTACCGGGAGAGGCTGGCTACACCTTC
TRBD2	many	TRBV7-2	TRBJ2-3	CASSWTSGGTDTQYF	TGTGCCAGCAGCTGGACTAGCGGGGGTACAGATACGCAGTATTTT
TRBD2	many	TRBV6-5	TRBJ2-1	CASSWGGEQFF	TGTGCCAGCAGTTGGGGGGGGGAGCAGTTCTTC
-	-	TRBV15	TRBJ1-5	CATSRVGGQDNQPQHF	TGTGCCACCAGCAGGGTCGGGGGGCAGGACAATCAGCCCCAGCATTTT